Following are 7 T cell receptor beta chains from one sample sequenced in a study of CD8+CD57+ T cells in acquired aplastic anemia. Both TCR beta VDJ combination and CDR3 sequence profiling were carried out. Genomic DNA was the template for this profiling. From the reads, TCRdb called clonotypes with MiXCR, one entry per CDR3 protein. Among roughly 250,000 distinct CDR3 sequences listed, approximately 86% were seen once. Flow cytometry had shown expanded CD8+CD57+ cells in the patients chosen for sequencing. The specimen sequenced was sorted CD4+, CD8+, or CD8+CD57+ T cells (not recorded which) from PBMCs. Source of these receptors: a human donor with aplastic anemia.

The CDR3 coding sequence is TGTGCCAGTAGTGGAGCTGGCGGATCCTACAATGAGCAGTTCTTC. It codes for CASSGAGGSYNEQFF. This chain connects TRBV19 to TRBJ2-1, with D unresolved. The CDR3 contains 15 residues. Trimming left V 5 bases short and J 1 base short, with 12 bases between. Per the germline V gene, CDR1 is LNHDA and CDR2 is SQIVND (reference sequence). Using reference TRBV19 and TRBJ2-1 for the parts outside the CDR3, the full variable domain is DGGITQSPKYLFRKEGQNVTLSCEQNLNHDAMYWYRQDPGQGLRLIYYSQIVNDFQKGDIAEGYSVSREKKESFPLTVTSAQKNPTAFYLCASSGAGGSYNEQFFGPGTRLTVL.

The chain employs TRBV7-9 and TRBJ1-5; D is ambiguous. The CDR3 has 12 residues. V was cut by 9 bases and J by 15 bases, with 21 bases left in between. Germline V lookup: CDR1 SEHNR, CDR2 FQNEAQ (reference sequence). The CDR3, as DNA: TGTGCCAGTACCGGTAACACCCGGGCCCTGCATTTT. Its protein is CASTGNTRALHF.

Remarks on this clonotype: An end of the junction does not agree with germline; a read error may underlie this. The chain combines TRBV7-2 with TRBJ1-5; D remains ambiguous. Per germline, CDR1 SGHTA and CDR2 FQGNSA. This CDR3 comprises 13 residues. In DNA, the CDR3 is TGCGCCAGCAGCTTAACGGGAGGTCCGCCTCAGCATTTT. It specifies CASSLTGGPPQHF.

The chain couples TRBV9 to TRBJ1-1; D is uncertain. Trimming pared 5 bases from V and 7 bases from J, leaving 9 bases between. CDR1 SGDLS and CDR2 YYNGEE come from the germline V gene. The CDR3 spans 11 residues. CDR3 sequence reads: CASSGESEAFF. In DNA, the CDR3 is TGTGCCAGCAGTGGGGAGAGTGAAGCTTTCTTT.

The chain employs TRBV6-4 and TRBJ2-7, with D possibly TRBD1 on 6 matching bases. Trimming took off 5 bases at V and 6 bases at J, with 14 bases between the two ends. Germline V gene sequence: CDR1 MRHNA, CDR2 SNTAGT. This CDR3 spans 13 amino acids. CDR3 DNA: TGTGCCAGCAGTTTGGGCAGGGGTGGCGAGCAGTACTTC. Protein: CASSLGRGGEQYF.

The CDR3 sequence: CASTINSGGSYEQYF. In DNA form, the CDR3 reads TGCGCCAGCACCATCAATAGCGGGGGCTCCTACGAGCAGTACTTC. The chain recombines TRBV5-1 with TRBJ2-7; 9 bases map to TRBD2. J gave up 0 bases and V 6 bases, and 7 bases lay outside the gene matches. Germline CDR1 and CDR2: SGHRS and YFSETQ. CDR3 length: 15 amino acids.

CDR3 region: CATSSGGEPDAQYF. The CDR3 DNA follows: TGTGCCACCAGCAGCGGCGGCGAACCCGACGCCCAGTACTTC. The chain joins TRBV15 to TRBJ2-7, with D hard to call. The CDR3 consists of 14 residues. V lost 3 bases to trimming and J lost 10 bases, with 19 bases between them. Per germline, CDR1 LNHNV and CDR2 YYDKDF (reference sequence).